What follows are 31 T cell receptor beta chains derived from one specimen sequenced in a study of T cell responses to AZD1222 COVID-19 vaccine. Assay: immunoSEQ multiplex PCR; the TCRdb copy retains only in-frame clones and omits some. The sample yields some 170,000 clones, over 75% seen once. Here the sequenced sample was peripheral blood, taken 28 days after the second AZD1222 dose. The receptors originated from an adult who received the AZD1222 COVID-19 vaccine.

This clone was counted once. This chain uses TRBV5-1 with TRBJ1-1; TRBD1 might be the D (5 bases). Germline V CDR1 and CDR2: SGHRS, YFSETQ. The ends were cut back, 0 bases at V and 5 bases at J, with 8 bases in the middle. The CDR3 runs 13 residues. The CDR3 DNA reads TGCGCCAGCAGCTTGGTAGGGGAAACTGAAGCTTTCTTT. Its protein product is CASSLVGETEAFF. Together with reference TRBV5-1 and TRBJ1-1, the CDR3 gives the full variable domain: KAGVTQTPRYLIKTRGQQVTLSCSPISGHRSVSWYQQTPGQGLQFLFEYFSETQRNKGNFPGRFSGRQFSNSRSEMNVSTLELGDSALYLCASSLVGETEAFFGQGTRLTVV.

V usage is TRBV11-2 and J usage is TRBJ2-5; possibly TRBD1 for D (6 bases). Trimming pared 1 base from V and 7 bases from J, leaving 19 bases between. Per the germline V gene, CDR1 is SGHAT and CDR2 is FQNNGV. This CDR3 region has 16 residues. The CDR3 sequence: CASSLARYSGAGTQYF. CDR3 nucleotide sequence: TGTGCCAGCAGCTTAGCGAGATATTCAGGGGCGGGGACCCAGTACTTC.

The chain recombines TRBV18 with TRBJ1-2; TRBD1 aligns across 9 bases. Trimming at V came to 6 bases and at J to 2 bases, leaving 13 bases not matched to a gene. This CDR3 has 17 amino acids. Germline V gene sequence: CDR1 KGHSH, CDR2 LQKENI. CDR3 nucleotides: TGTGCCAGCTCGAAAATCGACAGGGGGATGGCGAACTATGGCTACACCTTC. As protein: CASSKIDRGMANYGYTF.

The rearrangement links TRBV6-9 to TRBJ2-5, with a weak D call TRBD2 (5 bases). V gave up 7 bases and J gave up 9 bases, with 15 bases separating them. CDR3 length: 12 residues. Per germline, CDR1 MNHGY and CDR2 SVAAGI. The DNA for the CDR3 is TGTGCCAGCAACCCGGGGTTCATGGCCCAGTACTTC. Translating gives CASNPGFMAQYF.

This sequence joins TRBV7-9 and TRBJ1-2; D possibly corresponds to TRBD1 (6 bases). The germline V and J ends were trimmed by 0 bases and 6 bases, with 8 bases remaining between them. The CDR3 covers 13 residues. Germline V CDR1 and CDR2: SEHNR, FQNEAQ (reference sequence). The DNA of the CDR3 is TGTGCCAGCAGCTTAGCAGAGGGGGATGGCTACACCTTC. Amino acid sequence: CASSLAEGDGYTF.

This chain joins TRBV5-4 and TRBJ1-6, with no clear D. Trimming cost V 0 bases and J 7 bases, with 11 bases left between them. This CDR3 spans 15 amino acids. Germline CDR1 SGHNT, CDR2 YYREEE (reference sequence). The CDR3 sequence: CASSLGGSANSPLHF. The CDR3 bases are TGTGCCAGCAGCTTGGGGGGTTCGGCAAATTCACCCCTCCACTTT.

The chain employs TRBV6-5 and TRBJ1-6; D is perhaps TRBD1 (5 bases). Germline CDR1 is MNHEY and CDR2 is SVGAGI. V was trimmed by 5 bases and J by 7 bases, leaving 15 bases between them. This CDR3 has 15 amino acids. The CDR3 loop is CASSRAQGMNSPLHF. The CDR3 DNA is TGTGCCAGCAGTAGAGCGCAGGGAATGAATTCACCCCTCCACTTT.

The genes are TRBV3-1 (or the pseudogene TRBV3-2) and TRBJ2-3; 8 bases line up with TRBD2. V gave up 4 bases and J gave up 5 bases; unmatched junction bases: 14. CDR1 and CDR2 from the germline V gene are LGHDT and YNNKEL (reference sequence). The CDR3 has 17 residues. The CDR3 spells CASSPWTSRNRGDTQYF. The CDR3 region has the DNA TGTGCCAGCAGCCCCTGGACTAGCAGAAACCGGGGAGATACGCAGTATTTT.

V is TRBV2 and J is TRBJ1-2; the D gene is possibly TRBD1 (5 bases). The CDR3 runs 13 residues. V was pared by 4 bases and J by 6 bases, with 12 bases between. The germline V gene has CDR1 SNHLY and CDR2 FYNNEI. The CDR3 loop reads CASSGARVDGYTF. The CDR3 region has the DNA TGTGCCAGCAGTGGGGCCAGGGTGGATGGCTACACCTTC.

This chain uses TRBV19 with TRBJ1-6; perhaps TRBD1 as D (5 bases). The CDR3 is 13 amino acids. Germline CDR1 reads LNHDA; CDR2 reads SQIVND (reference sequence). The ends were cut back, 11 bases at V and 9 bases at J, with 17 bases in the middle. The CDR3 region has the DNA TGTGCCTCCAAGGGGCAGGCAACTTCACCCCTCCACTTT. Its protein product is CASKGQATSPLHF.

The V and J genes are TRBV11-2 and TRBJ2-7; D remains ambiguous. The V and J ends lost 1 base and 0 bases respectively, with 10 bases between them. Germline loops: CDR1 SGHAT, CDR2 FQNNGV. The CDR3 totals 15 residues. The CDR3 spells CASSLGVRSSYEQYF. As DNA, the CDR3 is TGTGCCAGCAGCTTAGGCGTCAGAAGCTCCTACGAGCAGTACTTC.

The rearrangement uses TRBV7-2 and TRBJ2-1; D possibly corresponds to TRBD2 (6 bases). Germline values: CDR1 SGHTA, CDR2 FQGNSA. The CDR3 loop spans 13 amino acids. Between the trimmed V and J ends, which lost 5 bases and 8 bases, there was a span of 13 bases. In nucleotides, the CDR3 is TGTGCCAGCAGCCTCCGCGGAGGGGATGAGCAGTTCTTC. Translated: CASSLRGGDEQFF.

The chain uses TRBV5-1 and TRBJ2-2; 11 bases map to TRBD2. Looked up from germline, CDR1 is SGHRS and CDR2 is YFSETQ. This CDR3 region has 18 residues. With V trimmed by 0 bases and J by 1 base, 5 bases remained unmatched. The CDR3 coding sequence is TGCGCCAGCAGCTTGGCCCCTAGCGGGGGGATGAACACCGGGGAGCTGTTTTTT. It translates to CASSLAPSGGMNTGELFF. Full variable domain (rest looked up from reference TRBV5-1 and TRBJ2-2): KAGVTQTPRYLIKTRGQQVTLSCSPISGHRSVSWYQQTPGQGLQFLFEYFSETQRNKGNFPGRFSGRQFSNSRSEMNVSTLELGDSALYLCASSLAPSGGMNTGELFFGEGSRLTVL.

This clone was found many times. The chain links TRBV6-4 to TRBJ2-6; the D is unclear. The CDR3 runs to 16 residues. V lost 0 bases, J lost 1 base, and 7 bases lay in between. Per germline, CDR1 MRHNA and CDR2 SNTAGT. The CDR3 DNA is TGTGCCAGCAGTGACTCATCAGGTTCTGGGGCCAACGTCCTGACTTTC. Translated: CASSDSSGSGANVLTF.

This chain joins TRBV7-3 and TRBJ2-2; no definite D call. The length of the CDR3 is 12 residues. Deletions cut 4 bases from V and 6 bases from J, with 6 bases between. Looked up from germline, CDR1 is SGHTA and CDR2 is FQGTGA. CDR3 in DNA: TGTGCCAGCAGCTGGGTAGCCGGGGAGCTGTTTTTT. Its protein product is CASSWVAGELFF. The full variable domain, in which reference TRBV7-3 and TRBJ2-2 provide the parts outside the CDR3, is GAGVSQTPSNKVTEKGKYVELRCDPISGHTALYWYRQSLGQGPEFLIYFQGTGAADDSGLPNDRFFAVRPEGSVSTLKIQRTERGDSAVYLCASSWVAGELFFGEGSRLTVL.

The chain employs TRBV6-5 and TRBJ1-2, with 9 positions matching TRBD1. V lost 6 bases to trimming and J lost 4 bases; unmatched junction nucleotides: 9. In germline, CDR1 is MNHEY, CDR2 SVGAGI. The CDR3 has 15 amino acids. The CDR3 sequence: CASSPWTGEGYGYTF. DNA of the CDR3: TGTGCCAGCAGCCCCTGGACAGGGGAGGGCTATGGCTACACCTTC.

The CDR3 DNA sequence: TGTGCCAGCAGCCAAGATAGAAGGCTGCCGAACACTGAAGCTTTCTTT. This sequence encodes CASSQDRRLPNTEAFF. The chain is built from TRBV3-1 (or the pseudogene TRBV3-2) and TRBJ1-1; D remains unclear. Germline V CDR1 and CDR2: LGHDT, YNNKEL (reference sequence). V was shortened by 0 bases and J by 1 base, with 12 bases between the two germline ends. This CDR3 contains 16 residues.

The chain uses TRBV18 and TRBJ1-4; D gene ambiguous. The CDR3 has 16 residues. From germline, CDR1 is KGHSH and CDR2 LQKENI. With 4 bases removed from V and 4 bases from J, the gap between germline ends came to 16 bases. The CDR3, as DNA: TGTGCCAGCTCACACAATATGGGCGGCCTTAATGAAAAACTGTTTTTT. Its translation is CASSHNMGGLNEKLFF.

This clone was counted a single time. This sequence joins TRBV27 and TRBJ2-1, with D hard to call. Trimming removed 6 bases from V and 5 bases from J, with 5 bases in between. CDR1 is MNHEY and CDR2 is SMNVEV in the germline V gene (reference sequence). The CDR3 consists of 11 residues. The CDR3 is CASRVNNEQFF. DNA of the CDR3: TGTGCCAGCAGGGTTAACAATGAGCAGTTCTTC.

CDR3 in DNA: TGTGCCAGCAGTTTCCAGGGGGGGCTGGGGCAGCCCCAGCATTTT. Residues: CASSFQGGLGQPQHF. The genes are TRBV27 and TRBJ1-5; 7 bases map to TRBD1. V lost 3 bases to trimming and J lost 7 bases; unmatched junction nucleotides: 9. Germline CDR1 is MNHEY and CDR2 is SMNVEV (reference sequence). The CDR3 sequence is 15 residues long.

This clone has a handful of counts. The chain links TRBV10-2 to TRBJ1-4; D uncertain. Germline CDR1 is WSHSY and CDR2 is SAAADI. The V and J ends lost 8 bases and 5 bases respectively, with 12 bases between them. This CDR3 region has 13 residues. The CDR3 sequence: CASSPGKNEKLFF. CDR3 DNA: TGCGCCAGCTCCCCGGGGAAAAATGAAAAACTGTTTTTT.

V and J are TRBV9 and TRBJ1-2; 7 bases are a match to TRBD1. V gave up 3 bases and J gave up 2 bases; unmatched junction bases: 10. Germline V gene sequence: CDR1 SGDLS, CDR2 YYNGEE. The CDR3 length is 16 residues. CDR3 protein: CASSGLDRLVNYGYTF. The CDR3 nucleotides are TGTGCCAGCAGCGGACTGGACAGGCTTGTGAACTATGGCTACACCTTC.

The genes are TRBV6-6 and TRBJ1-3; a possible D gene is TRBD1 (6 bases). V dropped 6 bases and J dropped 7 bases, with 13 bases sitting between them. CDR3 length: 13 amino acids. CDR1 and CDR2 (germline): MNHNY, SVGAGI (reference sequence). The DNA for the CDR3 is TGTGCCAGCAGCCCCCCGGGGGCGAACACCATATATTTT. Protein product: CASSPPGANTIYF.

The chain employs TRBV5-4 and TRBJ1-2; 11 positions match TRBD1. The J segment lost 6 bases and the V segment lost 4 bases, leaving 5 bases of the junction unmatched. CDR3 length: 14 residues. Germline V CDR1 and CDR2: SGHNT, YYREEE (reference sequence). The CDR3 is CASSRTGGADGYTF. In nucleotides, the CDR3 is TGTGCCAGCAGCCGGACAGGGGGCGCGGATGGCTACACCTTC.

The gene calls are TRBV6-5 and TRBJ1-4, with TRBD1 matching 7 bases. Germline CDR1 is MNHEY and CDR2 is SVGAGI. V trimming: 6 bases; J trimming: 8 bases; junction bases outside the gene matches: 12. CDR3 length: 15 residues. The CDR3 DNA follows: TGTGCCAGCAGCCCCCGACAGGGCCGTGGGGAAAAACTGTTTTTT. This translates into CASSPRQGRGEKLFF.

The V and J genes are TRBV6-2 or TRBV6-3 and TRBJ2-7; D is tentatively TRBD1 or TRBD2 (6 bases each). Germline assignment: CDR1 MNHEY and CDR2 SVGEGT. This CDR3 contains 16 residues. Trimming took 2 bases from V and 5 from J, leaving 19 bases between them. Written as DNA, the CDR3 is TGTGCCAGCAGTTACCCCTTCGACGGGGGCTTGGACGAGCAGTACTTC. Translation gives CASSYPFDGGLDEQYF.

This clone came up once. The chain carries TRBV7-9 and TRBJ1-4; no clear D gene. This CDR3 spans 14 amino acids. V was shortened by 5 bases and J by 6 bases, with 13 bases between the two germline ends. The germline V gene encodes CDR1 SEHNR and CDR2 FQNEAQ (reference sequence). The CDR3 sequence: CASSAWTIDEKLFF. In nucleotides, the CDR3 is TGTGCCAGCAGCGCCTGGACCATAGATGAAAAACTGTTTTTT.

This chain joins TRBV9 and TRBJ1-1; TRBD1 is a possible D gene (6 bases). This CDR3 comprises 15 residues. Trimming took 4 bases from V and 4 from J, leaving 17 bases between them. In germline, CDR1 is SGDLS, CDR2 YYNGEE. DNA of the CDR3: TGTGCCAGCAGCCTCCGCTCCACAGGGACCACTGAAGCTTTCTTT. Translated, it gives CASSLRSTGTTEAFF.

The chain links TRBV9 to TRBJ2-5, with 9 positions matching TRBD2. The CDR3 totals 16 residues. Trimming at V came to 0 bases and at J to 5 bases, leaving 8 bases not matched to a gene. Germline V gene data show CDR1 as SGDLS and CDR2 as YYNGEE. In DNA, the CDR3 is TGTGCCAGCAGCGTAGGGATAGGAGCGGGGGGCGAGACCCAGTACTTC. This encodes CASSVGIGAGGETQYF.

The gene calls are TRBV5-4 and TRBJ1-1; no clear D. Germline-derived CDR1 and CDR2 are SGHNT and YYREEE (reference sequence). The V and J ends lost 0 bases and 7 bases respectively, with 16 bases between them. There are 15 residues in the CDR3. The CDR3 loop reads CASSLAVGQTIEAFF. In nucleotides, the CDR3 is TGTGCCAGCAGCTTGGCGGTAGGTCAGACGATTGAAGCTTTCTTT.

The J gene is TRBJ2-1, the V gene TRBV27; D call uncertain. With 2 bases removed from V and 9 bases from J, the gap between germline ends came to 8 bases. CDR3 size: 12 residues. Germline V gene lookup returns CDR1 MNHEY and CDR2 SMNVEV (reference sequence). The chain's CDR3 is CASSLDSLEQFF. CDR3 in DNA: TGTGCCAGCAGTTTAGATTCCCTTGAGCAGTTCTTC.